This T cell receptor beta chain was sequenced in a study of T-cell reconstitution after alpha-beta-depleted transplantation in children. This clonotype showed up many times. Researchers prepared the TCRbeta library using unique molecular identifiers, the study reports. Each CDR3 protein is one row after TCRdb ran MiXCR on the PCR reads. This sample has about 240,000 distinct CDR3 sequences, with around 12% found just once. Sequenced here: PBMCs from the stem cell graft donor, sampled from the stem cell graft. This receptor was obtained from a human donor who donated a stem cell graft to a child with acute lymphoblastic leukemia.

CDR3 residues: CASKGGTYEQYF. The DNA of the CDR3 is TGTGCCAGCAAAGGAGGGACCTACGAGCAGTACTTC. V usage is TRBV7-9 and J usage is TRBJ2-7; D perhaps matches TRBD2 (6 bases). CDR3 length: 12 amino acids. From germline, CDR1 is SEHNR and CDR2 FQNEAQ (reference sequence). V lost 7 bases, J lost 2 bases, and 9 bases lay in between.